The present T cell receptor beta chain was sequenced within a study of beta chain features in type 1 diabetes. Study details: Healthy donors resembled patients in age, gender and cell yields. Study observations and caveats: In comparison with healthy donors, patients had naive, central memory and Treg TCRB repertoires that appeared more similar. TCRB CDR3s were moderately but significantly shorter in Type 1 diabetes patients in all four CD4+ subsets.

The investigators reverse transcribed all of the isolated RNA, so they sequenced expressed TCRB transcripts. Repertoires were generated with immunoSEQ multiplex PCR, while TCRdb's copy carries only in-frame clones and drops some. There are about 650,000 clones in the sample; around 12% occur only once, and over 0.1% lies in the top ten. This clone was observed a single time. The antigen remains undetermined. This CDR3 has 13 residues. V lost 10 bases and J lost 2, with 15 bases in between. CDR1 and CDR2 (germline): MDHEN, SYDVKM. This receptor was identified in a man younger than 45 with type 1 diabetes. The sequenced material came from naive CD4+ T cells from blood. The chain uses TRBV28 and TRBJ2-7; D possibly corresponds to TRBD2 (6 bases). CDR3 nucleotides: TGTGCCACCACAAGGGACTTTCCCTACGAGCAGTACTTC. As protein: CATTRDFPYEQYF.